This T cell receptor beta chain is drawn from a study of identical twins. Whole-study findings and limits: Among monozygotic twins, out-of-frame TCR alpha sharing exceeded what models predicted. When twins shared out-of-frame alpha sequences, those sequences had excess low generation probability.

A universal primer binding site was introduced by template switching. The final cDNA contained unique molecular identifiers. TCRdb passed the 5' RACE reads through MiXCR, listing each CDR3 protein once. This sample yields about 530,000 distinct CDR3 sequences, of which approximately 20% are seen a single time; approximately 0.52% belongs to the top ten. The CDR3 has 15 amino acids. Germline-derived CDR1 and CDR2 are LGHNA and YNFKEQ. Trimming cost V 0 bases and J 3 bases, with 9 bases left between them. Concerning this clonotype: Antigen specificity is unknown.

Only healthy Caucasians were included as donors. These data also featured in a second study, about yellow fever vaccine responses in identical twins.

The sequence derives from a woman between 18 and 30 years old in good health. The specimen sequenced was CD4+ T cells sorted from blood. The chain is built from TRBV4-2 and TRBJ1-5; D is unresolved. CDR3 in amino acids: CASSQETGSNQPQHF. For the CDR3, the DNA is TGTGCCAGCAGCCAAGAGACGGGTTCCAATCAGCCCCAGCATTTT.